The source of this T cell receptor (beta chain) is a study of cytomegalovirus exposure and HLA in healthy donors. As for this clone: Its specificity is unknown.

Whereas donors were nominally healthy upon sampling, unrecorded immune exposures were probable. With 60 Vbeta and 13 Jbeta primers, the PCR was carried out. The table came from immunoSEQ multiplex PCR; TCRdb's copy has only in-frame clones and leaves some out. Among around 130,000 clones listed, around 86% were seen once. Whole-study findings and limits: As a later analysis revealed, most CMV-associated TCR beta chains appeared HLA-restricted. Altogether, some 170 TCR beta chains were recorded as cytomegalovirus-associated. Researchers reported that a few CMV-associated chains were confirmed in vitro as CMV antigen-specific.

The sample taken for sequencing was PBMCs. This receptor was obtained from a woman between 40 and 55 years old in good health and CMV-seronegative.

The CDR3 region has the DNA TGTGCCAGCGGAGCCGACAGTTCTAGTCAGCCCCAGCATTTT. It yields the protein CASGADSSSQPQHF. V is TRBV2 and J is TRBJ1-5; tentatively, D is TRBD1 (5 bases). Germline V lookup: CDR1 SNHLY, CDR2 FYNNEI. Trimming cost V 8 bases and J 6 bases, with 17 bases left between them. The CDR3 is 14 amino acids. The full variable domain, rest sourced from reference TRBV2 and TRBJ1-5, is EPEVTQTPSHQVTQMGQEVILRCVPISNHLYFYWYRQILGQKVEFLVSFYNNEISEKSEIFDDQFSVERPDGSNFTLKIRSTKLEDSAMYFCASGADSSSQPQHFGDGTRLSIL.